This entry lists 21 T cell receptor beta chains sequenced from one sample in a study of PD-L1 blockade in urothelial cancer. Assay: immunoSEQ multiplex PCR; the TCRdb copy retains only in-frame clones and omits some. The sample consists of fewer than 60,000 clones, around 80% of them appearing once. Time point meaning: pretreatment peripheral blood. The sequencing used PBMCs, collected around atezolizumab (anti-PD-L1) treatment. These TCRs come from a man aged 65-85 years with urothelial cancer.

This clone appeared a single time. The V and J genes are TRBV5-1 and TRBJ1-1; a possible D gene is TRBD1 (6 bases). The CDR3 contains 15 residues. The V gene lost 4 bases and the J gene lost 0 bases, with 13 bases spanning the gap. CDR1 and CDR2 (germline): SGHRS, YFSETQ. The chain's CDR3 is CASSPGVLLNTEAFF. The CDR3 nucleotides are TGCGCCAGCAGCCCAGGGGTGCTTTTGAACACTGAAGCTTTCTTT.

This clone turned up a few times. The sample has other DNA sequences that encode this CDR3 too. The chain is built from TRBV7-2 and TRBJ1-1; D unresolved. CDR1 SGHTA and CDR2 FQGNSA come from the germline V gene. This CDR3 contains 13 residues. Trimming took off 2 bases at V and 0 bases at J, with 4 bases between the two ends. The CDR3 sequence is CASSLQMNTEAFF. CDR3 sequence (DNA): TGTGCCAGCAGCTTACAAATGAACACTGAAGCTTTCTTT.

In its sample, this clone was seen once. The V gene is TRBV5-4, the J gene TRBJ2-1; 8 bases are shared with TRBD1. The CDR3 is 16 amino acids. The germline V gene has CDR1 SGHNT and CDR2 YYREEE (reference sequence). V lost 3 bases to trimming and J lost 3 bases; unmatched junction nucleotides: 8. CDR3 in amino acids: CASSSKTGADYNEQFF. The CDR3 region has the DNA TGTGCCAGCAGCTCGAAGACAGGGGCTGACTACAATGAGCAGTTCTTC.

Regarding this clone: A junction end diverges from the germline sequence, so it may reflect a read error. This chain connects TRBV6-1 to TRBJ2-7; 10 nucleotides align to TRBD1. Germline-derived CDR1 and CDR2 are MNHNS and SASEGT. The CDR3 totals 14 residues. CDR3 DNA sequence: TGTGCCAGCAGTGCCGGGACAGGGGCTGGGGAACAGCACTTC. It specifies CASSAGTGAGEQHF.

This clone was recorded a few times. The chain links TRBV4-3 to TRBJ2-3, with 10 bases matching TRBD2. The length of the CDR3 is 16 residues. Germline V gene lookup returns CDR1 LGHNA and CDR2 YSLEER. After removal of 0 bases from V and 1 base from J, the junction contained 1 base not matched to a gene. The CDR3 is CASSQDGLAGTDTQYF. In DNA form, the CDR3 reads TGCGCCAGCAGCCAAGATGGACTAGCGGGCACAGATACGCAGTATTTT.

The rearrangement joins TRBV28 to TRBJ1-1, with 7 bases identical to TRBD1. With V trimmed by 3 bases and J by 3 bases, 7 bases remained unmatched. Germline V gene data show CDR1 as MDHEN and CDR2 as SYDVKM. The CDR3 spans 15 residues. CDR3 region: CASSFFDRADTEAFF. The CDR3 region has the DNA TGTGCCAGCAGTTTTTTCGACAGGGCAGACACTGAAGCTTTCTTT.

This chain connects TRBV5-4 to TRBJ2-5; 15 positions match TRBD2. The CDR3 covers 17 residues. The V gene's germline CDR1 is SGHNT and CDR2 YYREEE (reference sequence). Unmatched junction bases numbered 6, after V lost 4 bases and J lost 2 bases. The CDR3 DNA sequence: TGTGCCAGCAGCCCGGGACTAGCGGGGGGTCGGCAAGAGACCCAGTACTTC. This encodes CASSPGLAGGRQETQYF. Combining the CDR3 with reference TRBV5-4 and TRBJ2-5 gives the whole variable domain ETGVTQSPTHLIKTRGQQVTLRCSSQSGHNTVSWYQQALGQGPQFIFQYYREEENGRGNFPPRFSGLQFPNYSSELNVNALELDDSALYLCASSPGLAGGRQETQYFGPGTRLLVL.

The genes are TRBV6-1 and TRBJ2-7; TRBD1 is a possible D gene (6 bases). Germline assignment: CDR1 MNHNS and CDR2 SASEGT. Trimming pared 5 bases from V and 2 bases from J, leaving 10 bases between. CDR3 size: 13 residues. The CDR3 bases are TGTGCCAGCAGTAGACAGGTTACCTACGAGCAGTACTTC. Protein product: CASSRQVTYEQYF.

This sequence joins TRBV19 and TRBJ1-5; TRBD1 is a possible D gene (5 bases). V lost 5 bases to trimming and J lost 3 bases, with 23 bases between them. This CDR3 comprises 18 residues. In germline, CDR1 is LNHDA, CDR2 SQIVND (reference sequence). CDR3 DNA: TGTGCCAGTAGTGATGGGCAGGGTCTAGGGGCTTTCAATCAGCCCCAGCATTTT. Protein product: CASSDGQGLGAFNQPQHF. Complete variable domain (other parts from reference TRBV19 and TRBJ1-5): DGGITQSPKYLFRKEGQNVTLSCEQNLNHDAMYWYRQDPGQGLRLIYYSQIVNDFQKGDIAEGYSVSREKKESFPLTVTSAQKNPTAFYLCASSDGQGLGAFNQPQHFGDGTRLSIL.

This chain joins TRBV7-3 and TRBJ2-1; 10 positions agree with TRBD1. The CDR3 contains 14 residues. V shed 5 bases, J shed 3 bases, and the junction held 1 base outside the gene matches. Germline loops: CDR1 SGHTA, CDR2 FQGTGA. The CDR3 DNA reads as TGTGCCAGCAGCCGGGACAGGGGCTACAATGAGCAGTTCTTC. Encoded protein: CASSRDRGYNEQFF. Full variable domain (missing parts from reference TRBV7-3 and TRBJ2-1): GAGVSQTPSNKVTEKGKYVELRCDPISGHTALYWYRQSLGQGPEFLIYFQGTGAADDSGLPNDRFFAVRPEGSVSTLKIQRTERGDSAVYLCASSRDRGYNEQFFGPGTRLTVL.

As DNA, the CDR3 is TGTGCCAGCAGTCCCACGGGGAGGGCAAGGGGTACGCAGTATTTT. This gives the protein CASSPTGRARGTQYF. The chain recombines TRBV28 with TRBJ2-3, with 7 bases lining up with TRBD2. Per germline, CDR1 MDHEN and CDR2 SYDVKM. The V segment lost 5 bases and the J segment 8 bases; nucleotides outside the gene matches: 13. The CDR3 totals 15 residues.

The chain employs TRBV7-2 and TRBJ2-2; 9 bases map to TRBD1. CDR1 and CDR2 (germline): SGHTA, FQGNSA. The CDR3 sequence is 16 residues long. The ends lost 5 bases at V and 0 bases at J; junction bases unmatched: 4. The CDR3 coding sequence is TGTGCCAGCAGCATACGACAGGGGGCGAACACCGGGGAGCTGTTTTTT. Protein product: CASSIRQGANTGELFF.

The CDR3 loop is CASTLGGEGQPQHF. The CDR3 coding sequence is TGTGCCAGCACCCTCGGGGGGGAGGGGCAGCCCCAGCATTTT. The chain is built from TRBV28 and TRBJ1-5; weak D call: TRBD1 (5 bases). In germline, CDR1 is MDHEN, CDR2 SYDVKM. Trimming stripped 7 bases from V and 7 bases from J, with 17 bases between. The CDR3 loop spans 14 amino acids.

The chain combines TRBV29-1 with TRBJ1-1, with TRBD1 matching over 7 bases. Germline CDR1 SQVTM, CDR2 ANQGSEA. The V gene end was trimmed by 4 bases and the J gene end by 1 base; junction bases not matched to a gene: 0. There are 12 residues in the CDR3. The CDR3 protein is CSVGQGNTEAFF. The CDR3 DNA sequence: TGCAGCGTTGGACAGGGGAACACTGAAGCTTTCTTT.

The CDR3 DNA reads TGTGCCAGCAGCAAAAGGACAGTTAGCACAGATACGCAGTATTTT. Encoded protein: CASSKRTVSTDTQYF. The J gene is TRBJ2-3, the V gene TRBV5-6; TRBD1 might be the D (6 bases). The CDR3 is 15 residues long. Germline V CDR1 and CDR2: SGHDT, YYEEEE. Trimming took 4 bases from V and 0 from J, leaving 12 bases between them.

V and J are TRBV6-1 and TRBJ1-5; TRBD1 is a possible D gene (5 bases). Germline V CDR1 and CDR2: MNHNS, SASEGT. The V end was cut by 5 bases, the J end by 0 bases, with 8 bases between. The CDR3 totals 14 residues. In DNA, the CDR3 is TGTGCCAGCAGTAGCGGGACTAGCAATCAGCCCCAGCATTTT. It translates to CASSSGTSNQPQHF.

V is TRBV7-3 and J is TRBJ2-1; TRBD1 aligns across 7 bases. The CDR3 loop spans 13 amino acids. Per germline, CDR1 SGHTA and CDR2 FQGTGA. After removal of 3 bases from V and 10 bases from J, the junction contained 6 bases not matched to a gene. The CDR3 region has the DNA TGTGCCAGCAGCTTGCTTACGGGACAGGAGCAGTTCTTC. This sequence encodes CASSLLTGQEQFF. The whole variable domain, filled in from reference TRBV7-3 and TRBJ2-1, reads GAGVSQTPSNKVTEKGKYVELRCDPISGHTALYWYRQSLGQGPEFLIYFQGTGAADDSGLPNDRFFAVRPEGSVSTLKIQRTERGDSAVYLCASSLLTGQEQFFGPGTRLTVL.

In its sample, this clone was seen a few times. The chain combines TRBV6-1 with TRBJ2-7, with 11 bases identical to TRBD1. After removal of 6 bases from V and 3 bases from J, the junction contained 7 bases not matched to a gene. The CDR3 loop spans 15 amino acids. Germline V gives CDR1 MNHNS, CDR2 SASEGT. The CDR3 here is CASSGSGTGGYEQYF. As DNA, the CDR3 is TGTGCCAGCAGCGGCTCCGGGACAGGGGGCTACGAGCAGTACTTC.

The chain combines TRBV5-1 with TRBJ2-7, with 8 bases fitting TRBD2. CDR3 length equals 15 residues. The germline V gene has CDR1 SGHRS and CDR2 YFSETQ. Trimming cost V 2 bases and J 4 bases; bases outside gene matches: 8. The CDR3 sequence: CASSLGAGAGYEQYF. DNA of the CDR3: TGCGCCAGCAGCTTAGGAGCGGGAGCGGGGTACGAGCAGTACTTC.

This clone showed up just once. The genes are TRBV19 and TRBJ2-2, with TRBD2 identical over 9 bases. V trimming: 4 bases; J trimming: 2 bases; junction bases outside the gene matches: 2. Germline V CDR1 and CDR2: LNHDA, SQIVND (reference sequence). CDR3 length equals 15 residues. The CDR3 DNA is TGTGCCAGTAGTAAGCGGGGGGCCAACACCGGGGAGCTGTTTTTT. The encoded protein is CASSKRGANTGELFF. Full variable domain (remainder filled in from reference TRBV19 and TRBJ2-2): DGGITQSPKYLFRKEGQNVTLSCEQNLNHDAMYWYRQDPGQGLRLIYYSQIVNDFQKGDIAEGYSVSREKKESFPLTVTSAQKNPTAFYLCASSKRGANTGELFFGEGSRLTVL.

This chain uses TRBV18 with TRBJ1-2; TRBD1 matches 7 bases. Per germline, CDR1 KGHSH and CDR2 LQKENI. V was clipped by 3 bases and J by 4 bases; unmatched bases: 2. The CDR3 has 13 amino acids. The CDR3 DNA reads as TGTGCCAGCTCACCGGGACAGCCCTATGGCTACACCTTC. Encoded protein: CASSPGQPYGYTF.